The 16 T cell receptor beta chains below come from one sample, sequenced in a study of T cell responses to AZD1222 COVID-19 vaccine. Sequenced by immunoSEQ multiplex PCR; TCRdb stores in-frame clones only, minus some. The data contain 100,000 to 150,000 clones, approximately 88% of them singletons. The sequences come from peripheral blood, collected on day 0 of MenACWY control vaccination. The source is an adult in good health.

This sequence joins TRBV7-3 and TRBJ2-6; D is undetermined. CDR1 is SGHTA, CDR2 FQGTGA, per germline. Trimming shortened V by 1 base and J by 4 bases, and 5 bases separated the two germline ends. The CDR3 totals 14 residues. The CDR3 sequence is CASSLMAGANVLTF. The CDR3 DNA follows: TGTGCCAGCAGCTTAATGGCAGGGGCCAACGTCCTGACTTTC.

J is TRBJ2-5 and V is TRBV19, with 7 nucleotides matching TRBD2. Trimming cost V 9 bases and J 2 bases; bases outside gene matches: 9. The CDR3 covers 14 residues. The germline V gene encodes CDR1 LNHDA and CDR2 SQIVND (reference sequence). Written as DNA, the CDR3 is TGTGCCAGCAATTTTGGGGGAGGGCAAGAGACCCAGTACTTC. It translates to CASNFGGGQETQYF.

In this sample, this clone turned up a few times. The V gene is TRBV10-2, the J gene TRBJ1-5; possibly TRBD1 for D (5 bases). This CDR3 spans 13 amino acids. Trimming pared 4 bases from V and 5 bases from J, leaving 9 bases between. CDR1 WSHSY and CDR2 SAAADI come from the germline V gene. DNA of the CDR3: TGCGCCAGCAGTGCCAGGGAATATCAGCCCCAGCATTTT. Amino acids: CASSAREYQPQHF.

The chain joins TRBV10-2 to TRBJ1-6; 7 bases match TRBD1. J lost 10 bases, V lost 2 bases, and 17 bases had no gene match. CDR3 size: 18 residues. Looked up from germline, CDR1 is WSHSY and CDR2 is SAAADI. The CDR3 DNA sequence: TGCGCCAGCAGTGAGAAGGCAGGGGGTGGCCTCGGGGAATCACCCCTCCACTTT. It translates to CASSEKAGGGLGESPLHF.

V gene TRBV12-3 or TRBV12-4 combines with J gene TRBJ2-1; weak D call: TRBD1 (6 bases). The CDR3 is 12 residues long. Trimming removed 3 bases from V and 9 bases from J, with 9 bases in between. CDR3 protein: CASSFTGTEQFF. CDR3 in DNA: TGTGCCAGCAGTTTTACAGGGACTGAGCAGTTCTTC.

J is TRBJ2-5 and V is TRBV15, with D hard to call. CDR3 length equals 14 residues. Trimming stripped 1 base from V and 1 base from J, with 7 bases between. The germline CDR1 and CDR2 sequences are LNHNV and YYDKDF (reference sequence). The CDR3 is CATSRGGIQETQYF. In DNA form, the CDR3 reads TGTGCCACCAGCAGAGGTGGAATCCAAGAGACCCAGTACTTC.

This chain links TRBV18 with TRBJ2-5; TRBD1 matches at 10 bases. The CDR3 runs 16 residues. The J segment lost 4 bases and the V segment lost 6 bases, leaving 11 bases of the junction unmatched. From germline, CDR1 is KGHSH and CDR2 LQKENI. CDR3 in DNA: TGTGCCAGCTCTCAAACCCCGGGACAGGGGAGAGAGACCCAGTACTTC. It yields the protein CASSQTPGQGRETQYF.

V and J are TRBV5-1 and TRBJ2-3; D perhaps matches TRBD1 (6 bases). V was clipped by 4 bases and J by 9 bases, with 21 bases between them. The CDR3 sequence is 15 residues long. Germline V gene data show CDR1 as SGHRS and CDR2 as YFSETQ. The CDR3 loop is CASSNTGFVADTQYF. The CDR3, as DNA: TGCGCCAGCAGCAATACAGGGTTTGTGGCTGACACGCAGTATTTT. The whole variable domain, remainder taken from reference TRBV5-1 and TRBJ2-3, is KAGVTQTPRYLIKTRGQQVTLSCSPISGHRSVSWYQQTPGQGLQFLFEYFSETQRNKGNFPGRFSGRQFSNSRSEMNVSTLELGDSALYLCASSNTGFVADTQYFGPGTRLTVL.

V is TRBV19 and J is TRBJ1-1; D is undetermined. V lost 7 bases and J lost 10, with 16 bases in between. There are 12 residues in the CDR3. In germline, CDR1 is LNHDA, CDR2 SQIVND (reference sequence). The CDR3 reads CASKTLGRIAFF. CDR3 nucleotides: TGTGCCAGTAAGACCTTAGGAAGAATAGCTTTCTTT. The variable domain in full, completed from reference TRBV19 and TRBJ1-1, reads DGGITQSPKYLFRKEGQNVTLSCEQNLNHDAMYWYRQDPGQGLRLIYYSQIVNDFQKGDIAEGYSVSREKKESFPLTVTSAQKNPTAFYLCASKTLGRIAFFGQGTRLTVV.

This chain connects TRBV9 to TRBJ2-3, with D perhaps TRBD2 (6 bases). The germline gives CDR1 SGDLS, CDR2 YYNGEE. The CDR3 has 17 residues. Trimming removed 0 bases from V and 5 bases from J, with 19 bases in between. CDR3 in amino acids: CASSVERRDSVRDTQYF. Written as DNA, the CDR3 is TGTGCCAGCAGCGTAGAGAGAAGGGACTCTGTTAGAGATACGCAGTATTTT.

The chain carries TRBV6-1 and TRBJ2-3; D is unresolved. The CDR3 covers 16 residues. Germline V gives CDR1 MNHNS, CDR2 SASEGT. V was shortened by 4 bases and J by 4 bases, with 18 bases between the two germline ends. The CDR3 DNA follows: TGTGCCAGCAGTGGGTCGCCATACCCACGTTCAGATACGCAGTATTTT. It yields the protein CASSGSPYPRSDTQYF.

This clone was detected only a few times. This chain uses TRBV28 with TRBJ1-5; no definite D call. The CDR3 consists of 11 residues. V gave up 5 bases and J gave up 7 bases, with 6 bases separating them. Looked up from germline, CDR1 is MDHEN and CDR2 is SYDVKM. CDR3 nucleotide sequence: TGTGCCAGCAGTCGGGGACAGCCCCAGCATTTT. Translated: CASSRGQPQHF.

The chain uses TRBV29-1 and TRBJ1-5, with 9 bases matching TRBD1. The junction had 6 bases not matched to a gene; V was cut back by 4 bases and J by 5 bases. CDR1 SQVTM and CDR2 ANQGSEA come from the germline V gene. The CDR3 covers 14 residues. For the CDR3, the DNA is TGCAGCGTTGGGGGGGACAGGGTCGATCAGCCCCAGCATTTT. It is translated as CSVGGDRVDQPQHF. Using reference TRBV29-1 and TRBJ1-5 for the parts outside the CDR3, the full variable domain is SAVISQKPSRDICQRGTSLTIQCQVDSQVTMMFWYRQQPGQSLTLIATANQGSEATYESGFVIDKFPISRPNLTFSTLTVSNMSPEDSSIYLCSVGGDRVDQPQHFGDGTRLSIL.

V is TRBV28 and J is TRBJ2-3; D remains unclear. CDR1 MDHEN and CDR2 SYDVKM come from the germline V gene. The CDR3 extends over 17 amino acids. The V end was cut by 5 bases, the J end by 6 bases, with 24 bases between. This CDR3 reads CASSETEDGYYFDTQYF. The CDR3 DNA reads TGTGCCAGCAGTGAAACTGAGGACGGATACTACTTCGATACGCAGTATTTT.

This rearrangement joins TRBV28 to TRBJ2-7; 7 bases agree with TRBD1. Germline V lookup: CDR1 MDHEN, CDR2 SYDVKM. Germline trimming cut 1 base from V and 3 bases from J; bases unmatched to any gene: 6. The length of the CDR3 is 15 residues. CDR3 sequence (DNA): TGTGCCAGCAGTTTATCAGGAGACAGGGACTACGAGCAGTACTTC. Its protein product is CASSLSGDRDYEQYF. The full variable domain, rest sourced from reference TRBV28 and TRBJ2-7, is DVKVTQSSRYLVKRTGEKVFLECVQDMDHENMFWYRQDPGLGLRLIYFSYDVKMKEKGDIPEGYSVSREKKERFSLILESASTNQTSMYLCASSLSGDRDYEQYFGPGTRLTVT.

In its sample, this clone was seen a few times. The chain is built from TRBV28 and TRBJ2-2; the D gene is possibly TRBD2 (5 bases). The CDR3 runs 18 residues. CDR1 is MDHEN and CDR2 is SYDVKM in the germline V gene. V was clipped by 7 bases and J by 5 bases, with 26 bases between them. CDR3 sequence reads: CASIDVAGKTFGTGELFF. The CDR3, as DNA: TGTGCCAGCATTGACGTAGCCGGGAAAACGTTCGGGACCGGGGAGCTGTTTTTT.